A single sample is the source of the 5 T cell receptor beta chains below, sequenced in a study of T cell clonality in common variable immunodeficiency (dated by TCRdb to between 2015 and 2016). Study-wide findings and limitations: CVID TCRbeta sequences reportedly showed fewer deletions and N-nucleotide insertions and lacked highly modified clones with 13 or more V deletions.

Libraries were built with the immunoSEQ multiplex PCR assay. TCRdb's version of the immuneACCESS table is confined to in-frame rearrangements and falls short of the full clone set. An unresolved V gene accounts for under half of the shortfall where checked; the remainder is of unknown origin. Across this sample, about 23,000 clones were tabulated and none appeared just once. The ten top clones hold approximately 10% of the sample. These receptors have no known antigen. The sample comprised peripheral blood mononuclear cells. These receptor sequences come from a human donor with common variable immunodeficiency.

The CDR3: CASSVTDDNEQFF. The CDR3 DNA, read in part, is TGTGCCAGCAGCGTGACAGATGACAATGAG. The chain combines TRBV7-8 with TRBJ2-1; D possibly corresponds to TRBD1 (5 bases). The CDR3 end lies 3 residues beyond the end of the read and is filled in from the germline J gene. Trimming pared 5 bases from V and 5 bases from J, leaving 10 bases between. The CDR3 has 13 amino acids. CDR1 is SGHVS and CDR2 is FQNEAQ in the germline V gene.

This clone was picked up many times. Coverage ceases 3 residues before the CDR3 finishes, and the germline J gene fills in the end. The gene calls are TRBV5-5 and TRBJ2-7, with TRBD2 identical over 7 bases. From germline, CDR1 is SGHKS and CDR2 YYEKEE (reference sequence). CDR3 length equals 15 residues. With V trimmed by 4 bases and J by 4 bases, 11 bases remained unmatched. CDR3 amino acids: CASSPSGRELYEQYF. The sequenced CDR3 bases are TGTGCCAGCAGCCCCAGTGGGCGGGAGTTGTACGAG.

In this sample, this clone turned up a few times. Sequencing ends 3 residues short of the CDR3 end; the germline J gene provides the rest. V gene TRBV2 combines with J gene TRBJ1-1, with D maybe TRBD1 (5 bases). The CDR3 runs to 15 residues. Germline CDR1 SNHLY, CDR2 FYNNEI. V was trimmed by 2 bases and J by 2 bases, leaving 12 bases between them. The CDR3 protein is CASSELGAINTEAFF. The part of the CDR3 DNA that was read is TGTGCCAGCAGTGAACTAGGGGCGATCAACACTGAA.

This clone was picked up many times. The CDR3 loop reads CASSLGPPRETQYF. Incomplete CDR3 DNA: TGTGCCAGCTCACTGGGGCCCCCTCGAGAGACC. The rearrangement uses TRBV18 and TRBJ2-5; perhaps TRBD1 as D (5 bases). The observed sequence ends 3 residues before the CDR3 terminus, with the missing tail filled in from the germline J gene. The CDR3 totals 14 residues. V lost 4 bases and J lost 4, with 13 bases in between. Germline V CDR1 and CDR2: KGHSH, LQKENI.

There are many counts of this clone. Read data end 3 residues before the CDR3 end; the end is taken from the germline J gene. This chain joins TRBV5-4 and TRBJ1-3, with a weak D call TRBD1 (5 bases). Trimming left V 3 bases short and J 0 bases short, with 13 bases between. This CDR3 has 16 residues. Germline V CDR1 and CDR2: SGHNT, YYREEE (reference sequence). The CDR3 region is CASSSGLQSSGNTIYF. Partial CDR3 DNA: TGTGCCAGCAGCTCGGGACTTCAGAGCTCTGGAAACACC.